These 29 T cell receptor beta chains were all obtained from the same sample, sequenced in a study of blood T cell repertoires in COVID-19. Sequenced by immunoSEQ multiplex PCR; TCRdb stores in-frame clones only, minus some. The sample records about 370,000 clones, around 87% being singletons. The specimen was peripheral blood. These receptors were obtained from a woman aged 25-40 years with COVID-19, enrolled during active disease.

This clone was seen just once. The chain links TRBV6-5 to TRBJ1-2, with unresolved D. Germline CDR1 reads MNHEY; CDR2 reads SVGAGI. V was cut by 6 bases and J by 0 bases, with 8 bases left in between. There are 13 residues in the CDR3. CDR3 sequence (DNA): TGTGCCAGCAGCATATCAGCTAACTATGGCTACACCTTC. Amino acid sequence: CASSISANYGYTF.

The chain uses TRBV20-1 and TRBJ1-2; no clear D. The ends were cut back, 1 base at V and 8 bases at J, with 8 bases in the middle. Germline lookup yields CDR1 DFQATT and CDR2 SNEGSKA (reference sequence). This CDR3 spans 11 amino acids. The CDR3 is CSARAKSGYTF. The CDR3 DNA follows: TGCAGTGCTAGAGCTAAAAGCGGCTACACCTTC.

This chain uses TRBV11-2 with TRBJ1-4, with D perhaps TRBD1 (5 bases). V lost 5 bases and J lost 5, with 9 bases in between. This CDR3 is built from 13 residues. Germline-derived CDR1 and CDR2 are SGHAT and FQNNGV. The CDR3 DNA sequence: TGTGCCAGCAGCCGACAGAGAAATGAAAAACTGTTTTTT. The encoded protein is CASSRQRNEKLFF.

CDR3 coding DNA: TGCGCCAGCAGCAGTGATACAGGGGGCTATGAAAAACTGTTTTTT. Residues: CASSSDTGGYEKLFF. V and J are TRBV5-1 and TRBJ1-4, with 9 bases that match TRBD1. Germline lookup yields CDR1 SGHRS and CDR2 YFSETQ. The CDR3 spans 15 residues. The trim removed 4 bases at V and 6 bases at J, leaving 7 bases unmatched. The full variable domain, rest sourced from reference TRBV5-1 and TRBJ1-4, is KAGVTQTPRYLIKTRGQQVTLSCSPISGHRSVSWYQQTPGQGLQFLFEYFSETQRNKGNFPGRFSGRQFSNSRSEMNVSTLELGDSALYLCASSSDTGGYEKLFFGSGTQLSVL.

V and J are TRBV5-4 and TRBJ1-1; D is undetermined. CDR1 is SGHNT, CDR2 YYREEE, per germline (reference sequence). V lost 3 bases and J lost 7, with 13 bases in between. The CDR3 totals 13 residues. CDR3 in DNA: TGTGCCAGCAGCTCCCCTGCCGGAGGTGAAGCTTTCTTT. This codes for CASSSPAGGEAFF.

This chain joins TRBV2 and TRBJ1-6; maybe TRBD1 (6 bases). Trimming took off 4 bases at V and 0 bases at J, with 10 bases between the two ends. The CDR3 contains 16 residues. The V gene's germline CDR1 is SNHLY and CDR2 FYNNEI. The CDR3 spells CASSARGSSYNSPLHF. DNA for the CDR3: TGTGCCAGCAGTGCTAGGGGGAGCTCCTATAATTCACCCCTCCACTTT.

This clone occurred once. This chain links TRBV19 with TRBJ2-3, with D maybe TRBD2 (5 bases). The CDR3 is 14 amino acids. The V end lost 10 bases, the J end lost 6 bases, and 20 bases lay between the germline ends. CDR1 is LNHDA, CDR2 SQIVND, per germline (reference sequence). In DNA form, the CDR3 reads TGTGCCACCTCGGTTACGAGGGAATCCGATACGCAGTATTTT. It encodes CATSVTRESDTQYF.

In DNA form, the CDR3 reads TGCGCCACCCACAAGGAGGGTGAAGCTTTCTTT. This sequence encodes CATHKEGEAFF. The V call is TRBV23-1, the J call TRBJ1-1; D not resolved. TRBV23-1 is recorded as an ORF, its role being uncertain. V lost 10 bases and J lost 7, with 13 bases in between. The length of the CDR3 is 11 residues.

The J gene is TRBJ2-5, the V gene TRBV19; 12 bases align to TRBD2. V lost 4 bases and J lost 4; bases outside the gene matches: 4. The CDR3 is 15 residues long. CDR1 is LNHDA and CDR2 is SQIVND in the germline V gene (reference sequence). CDR3 sequence reads: CASSTEGLAGETQYF. DNA of the CDR3: TGTGCCAGTAGTACCGAGGGACTAGCGGGAGAGACCCAGTACTTC.

The chain is built from TRBV19 and TRBJ2-7; TRBD2 matches at 11 bases. Looked up from germline, CDR1 is LNHDA and CDR2 is SQIVND (reference sequence). The CDR3 runs to 15 residues. The ends lost 5 bases at V and 2 bases at J; junction bases unmatched: 5. The CDR3 bases are TGTGCCAGTAGTGTTTCTAGCGGGAGGCCCTACGAGCAGTACTTC. This gives the protein CASSVSSGRPYEQYF.

The chain combines TRBV25-1 with TRBJ2-7, with a possible D match to TRBD1 (6 bases). This CDR3 has 16 amino acids. Per germline, CDR1 MGHDK and CDR2 SYGVNS. V was trimmed by 6 bases and J by 2 bases, leaving 20 bases between them. The CDR3 loop reads CASSPRAQQGAYEQYF. DNA for the CDR3: TGTGCCAGCAGCCCCAGAGCGCAACAGGGCGCCTACGAGCAGTACTTC.

The chain carries TRBV27 and TRBJ2-1, with 9 bases identical to TRBD2. Per the germline V gene, CDR1 is MNHEY and CDR2 is SMNVEV (reference sequence). V shed 2 bases and J 0 bases; nucleotides not matched to a gene: 11. The CDR3 covers 19 residues. The CDR3 here is CASSLRGSGRYSSYNEQFF. The CDR3 DNA is TGTGCCAGCAGTTTAAGAGGTAGCGGGAGATACAGCTCCTACAATGAGCAGTTCTTC.

The chain links TRBV5-5 to TRBJ1-4, with D hard to call. The CDR3 sequence is 14 residues long. The V end lost 3 bases, the J end lost 4 bases, and 10 bases lay between the germline ends. Germline CDR1 and CDR2: SGHKS and YYEKEE (reference sequence). The CDR3 coding sequence is TGTGCCAGCAGCTCGGGAGGGATTAATGAAAAACTGTTTTTT. As protein: CASSSGGINEKLFF.

The chain has TRBV5-4 and TRBJ2-3; 11 bases are a match to TRBD2. This CDR3 spans 16 amino acids. The V and J ends lost 1 base and 5 bases, in that order; junction bases with no gene match: 6. Germline V gene sequence: CDR1 SGHNT, CDR2 YYREEE (reference sequence). CDR3 DNA sequence: TGTGCCAGCAGCTTGATAGCGGGAGGGCGCGGAGATACGCAGTATTTT. Its protein product is CASSLIAGGRGDTQYF.

The rearrangement links TRBV6-4 to TRBJ2-3, with 8 bases aligning to TRBD2. CDR1 MRHNA and CDR2 SNTAGT come from the germline V gene. CDR3 size: 15 residues. V trimming: 5 bases; J trimming: 2 bases; junction bases outside the gene matches: 6. DNA of the CDR3: TGTGCCAGCAGTTTCTTAGCGGGACTCACAGATACGCAGTATTTT. This sequence encodes CASSFLAGLTDTQYF.

V is TRBV13 and J is TRBJ1-1; maybe TRBD1 (5 bases). Germline lookup yields CDR1 PRHDT and CDR2 FYEKMQ (reference sequence). CDR3 length: 15 amino acids. The V gene lost 4 bases and the J gene lost 1 base, with 13 bases spanning the gap. CDR3 sequence reads: CASSSDGQGNTEAFF. DNA of the CDR3: TGTGCCAGCAGCTCTGACGGGCAGGGGAACACTGAAGCTTTCTTT.

The chain employs TRBV5-6 and TRBJ2-5; 10 nucleotides line up with TRBD2. The CDR3 spans 15 residues. The germline V gene has CDR1 SGHDT and CDR2 YYEEEE. J gave up 2 bases and V 4 bases, and 5 bases lay outside the gene matches. The CDR3 protein is CASSRLAGRQETQYF. The CDR3, as DNA: TGTGCCAGCAGCAGACTAGCGGGCCGTCAAGAGACCCAGTACTTC.

This clone appeared once. This chain joins TRBV3-1 (or the pseudogene TRBV3-2) and TRBJ2-5, with D possibly matching TRBD2 (5 bases). The CDR3 spans 14 residues. V was pared by 0 bases and J by 4 bases, with 9 bases between. CDR1 LGHDT and CDR2 YNNKEL come from the germline V gene (reference sequence). In nucleotides, the CDR3 is TGTGCCAGCAGCCAAGACAGGAGGTCAGAGACCCAGTACTTC. Protein sequence: CASSQDRRSETQYF.

This chain joins TRBV5-1 and TRBJ2-1, with D maybe TRBD1 (6 bases). The CDR3 totals 14 residues. Germline CDR1 and CDR2: SGHRS and YFSETQ. Trimming shortened V by 2 bases and J by 2 bases, and 8 bases separated the two germline ends. CDR3 DNA sequence: TGCGCCAGCAGCTTCACAGGGACCTACAATGAGCAGTTCTTC. Residues: CASSFTGTYNEQFF.

The rearrangement uses TRBV19 and TRBJ1-5; D is unresolved. The CDR3 spans 15 residues. The germline gives CDR1 LNHDA, CDR2 SQIVND (reference sequence). V was clipped by 1 base and J by 0 bases, with 7 bases between them. In DNA, the CDR3 is TGTGCCAGTAGTATAGGGCAGAATAGCAATCAGCCCCAGCATTTT. This codes for CASSIGQNSNQPQHF.

This rearrangement joins TRBV5-1 to TRBJ2-7; tentatively, D is TRBD1 (6 bases). CDR3 length: 13 residues. Germline loops: CDR1 SGHRS, CDR2 YFSETQ. The V gene lost 7 bases and the J gene lost 2 bases, with 13 bases spanning the gap. CDR3 sequence: CASGPGTTYEQYF. In DNA form, the CDR3 reads TGCGCCAGCGGCCCCGGGACAACCTACGAGCAGTACTTC.

The gene calls are TRBV5-1 and TRBJ1-5; D is ambiguous. This CDR3 contains 15 residues. Germline V gene sequence: CDR1 SGHRS, CDR2 YFSETQ. Trimming pared 2 bases from V and 2 bases from J, leaving 11 bases between. The chain's CDR3 is CASSFGGEGNQPQHF. The CDR3 region has the DNA TGCGCCAGCAGCTTTGGAGGAGAGGGCAATCAGCCCCAGCATTTT.

The chain is built from TRBV6-6 and TRBJ2-2; 8 nucleotides match TRBD2. The CDR3 length is 15 residues. The germline V gene encodes CDR1 MNHNY and CDR2 SVGAGI (reference sequence). V dropped 5 bases and J dropped 4; count of bases not matched to a gene: 6. DNA for the CDR3: TGTGCCAGCAGTAGTTTAGCGGGGACCACCGGGGAGCTGTTTTTT. Its protein product is CASSSLAGTTGELFF.

The rearrangement uses TRBV27 and TRBJ2-1; D gene unclear. The V end lost 7 bases, the J end lost 0 bases, and 10 bases lay between the germline ends. The germline V gene has CDR1 MNHEY and CDR2 SMNVEV (reference sequence). There are 14 residues in the CDR3. CDR3 in DNA: TGTGCCAGCACCCGGAGTAGCTCCTACAATGAGCAGTTCTTC. Translated: CASTRSSSYNEQFF.

V is TRBV2 and J is TRBJ2-7; D unclear. Germline CDR1 is SNHLY and CDR2 is FYNNEI. The V end was cut by 7 bases, the J end by 9 bases, with 22 bases between. This CDR3 is built from 14 residues. The CDR3 region is CASTPGAVPVGQYF. The CDR3 DNA sequence: TGTGCCAGCACCCCCGGTGCGGTGCCAGTCGGGCAGTACTTC.

The rearrangement uses TRBV14 and TRBJ2-1, with D possibly being TRBD1 (5 bases). CDR1 and CDR2 (germline): SGHDN, FVKESK. The V end was cut by 0 bases, the J end by 5 bases, with 11 bases between. The CDR3 has 15 residues. DNA for the CDR3: TGTGCCAGCAGCCAAGAACGGACACCTAACAATGAGCAGTTCTTC. Protein sequence: CASSQERTPNNEQFF.

This clone was seen a handful of times. This chain connects TRBV5-4 to TRBJ1-2, with D possibly TRBD1 on 5 matching bases. The CDR3 length is 14 residues. The germline CDR1 and CDR2 sequences are SGHNT and YYREEE (reference sequence). V lost 0 bases and J lost 6, with 12 bases in between. CDR3 region: CASSLAGQAHGYTF. The CDR3 DNA reads TGTGCCAGCAGCTTGGCAGGGCAGGCCCATGGCTACACCTTC.

The J gene is TRBJ2-1, the V gene TRBV5-1; the D gene is possibly TRBD2 (6 bases). The CDR3 contains 16 residues. Germline V CDR1 and CDR2: SGHRS, YFSETQ. V lost 0 bases to trimming and J lost 4 bases, with 14 bases between them. The CDR3 region is CASSLAVGGLYNEQFF. The DNA of the CDR3 is TGCGCCAGCAGCTTGGCCGTGGGAGGACTGTACAATGAGCAGTTCTTC.

The chain is built from TRBV5-4 and TRBJ1-6; 7 bases align to TRBD1. CDR1 and CDR2 from the germline V gene are SGHNT and YYREEE (reference sequence). The CDR3 sequence is 14 residues long. V dropped 4 bases and J dropped 7; count of bases not matched to a gene: 5. Here the CDR3 DNA reads TGTGCCAGCAGCCGCACAGGGGACAATTCACCCCTCCACTTT. Translated: CASSRTGDNSPLHF.